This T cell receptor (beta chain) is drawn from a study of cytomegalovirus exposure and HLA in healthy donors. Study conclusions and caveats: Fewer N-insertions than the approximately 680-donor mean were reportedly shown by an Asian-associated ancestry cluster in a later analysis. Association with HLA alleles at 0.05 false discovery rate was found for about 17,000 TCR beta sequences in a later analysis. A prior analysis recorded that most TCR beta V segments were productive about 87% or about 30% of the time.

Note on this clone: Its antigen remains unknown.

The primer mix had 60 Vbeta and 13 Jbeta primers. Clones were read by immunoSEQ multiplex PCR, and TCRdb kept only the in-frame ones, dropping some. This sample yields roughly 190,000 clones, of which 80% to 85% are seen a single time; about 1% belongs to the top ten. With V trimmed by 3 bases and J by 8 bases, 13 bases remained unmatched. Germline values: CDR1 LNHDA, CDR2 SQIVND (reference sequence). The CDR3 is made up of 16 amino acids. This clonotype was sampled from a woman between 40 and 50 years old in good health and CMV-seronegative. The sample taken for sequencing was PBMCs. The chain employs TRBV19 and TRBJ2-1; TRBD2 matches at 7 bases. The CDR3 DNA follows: TGTGCCAGTAGTATGTGGACCGGGGGGTCGGCTTATGAGCAGTTCTTC. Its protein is CASSMWTGGSAYEQFF.